This is a list of T cell receptor beta chains from one sample in a study of neurological immune-mediated disorders. MiXCR, run by TCRdb on the 5' RACE reads, gives a single entry per CDR3 protein. The sample holds approximately 70,000 distinct CDR3 sequences, around 4.8% seen once. Sequencing was done on a sample of PBMCs. Receptors originate from a woman between 70 and 85 years old with multiple sclerosis. Each CDR3 is given with its conserved first and last residue. The D gene is left open where the match is weak. Clone size, where shown, is once, few, many, or a class for clones that have expanded.

j_call: TRBJ1-5; clone_size: few; v_call: TRBV6-5; d_call: NA; cdr3_nt: TGTGCCAGCAGAAGGGGATATAGCAATCAGCCCCAGCATTTT; cdr3_aa: CASRRGYSNQPQHF
j_call: TRBJ1-1; clone_size: NA; v_call: TRBV12-3/TRBV12-4; d_call: TRBD1; cdr3_nt: TGTGCCAGCAGTCTCTCTTGGACAGGGGGGAACACTGAAGCTTTCTTT; cdr3_aa: CASSLSWTGGNTEAFF
j_call: TRBJ1-1; clone_size: many; v_call: TRBV20-1; d_call: NA; cdr3_nt: TGCAGTGCCCCGAAGGGTGTCACTGAAGCTTTCTTT; cdr3_aa: CSAPKGVTEAFF
j_call: TRBJ2-7; clone_size: many; v_call: TRBV25-1; d_call: NA; cdr3_nt: TGTGCCAGCAGTGAGATTGATGGCTACGAGCAGTACTTC; cdr3_aa: CASSEIDGYEQYF
j_call: TRBJ2-2; clone_size: many; v_call: TRBV7-8; d_call: TRBD2; cdr3_nt: TGTGCCAGCCCCCTAGCGGGAGGACTTAACACCGGGGAGCTGTTTTTT; cdr3_aa: CASPLAGGLNTGELFF
j_call: TRBJ2-3; clone_size: many; v_call: TRBV7-2; d_call: TRBD2; cdr3_nt: TGTGCCAGCACAACTAGCGGGAGAGATACGCAGTATTTT; cdr3_aa: CASTTSGRDTQYF
j_call: TRBJ2-7; clone_size: NA; v_call: TRBV20-1; d_call: NA; cdr3_nt: TGCAGTGCTAGAAGTCCGGGCGCCAGCTCCTACGAGCAGTACTTC; cdr3_aa: CSARSPGASSYEQYF
j_call: TRBJ2-3; clone_size: many; v_call: TRBV9; d_call: TRBD2; cdr3_nt: TGTGCCAGCAGCCTACGACTAGCGTCAGATACGCAGTATTTT; cdr3_aa: CASSLRLASDTQYF
j_call: TRBJ1-3; clone_size: many; v_call: TRBV12-3/TRBV12-4; d_call: TRBD1; cdr3_nt: TGTGCCAGCAGCACCGACAGGGGAAGAAACACCATATATTTT; cdr3_aa: CASSTDRGRNTIYF
j_call: TRBJ2-3; clone_size: NA; v_call: TRBV5-1; d_call: TRBD1; cdr3_nt: TGCGCCAGCAGCCCGAGGGGGACAGTGGGTACGCAGTATTTT; cdr3_aa: CASSPRGTVGTQYF
j_call: TRBJ2-3; clone_size: NA; v_call: TRBV6-6; d_call: NA; cdr3_nt: TGTGCCAGCAGTTACAAGGGCTTCGCGGGCCGCATAGATACGCAGTATTTT; cdr3_aa: CASSYKGFAGRIDTQYF
j_call: TRBJ2-1; clone_size: many; v_call: TRBV6-6; d_call: NA; cdr3_nt: TGTGCCAGCGGAGCCTACAATGAGCAGTTCTTC; cdr3_aa: CASGAYNEQFF
j_call: TRBJ1-1; clone_size: many; v_call: TRBV7-2; d_call: NA; cdr3_nt: TGTGCCAGCAGCTTAGTGTTGGGGGGAGCTTTCTTT; cdr3_aa: CASSLVLGGAFF
j_call: TRBJ2-7; clone_size: NA; v_call: TRBV27; d_call: TRBD1; cdr3_nt: TGTGCCAGCAAGCCAGGGGACAGGGGTATCCAGCAGTACTTC; cdr3_aa: CASKPGDRGIQQYF
j_call: TRBJ2-7; clone_size: many; v_call: TRBV5-5; d_call: TRBD2; cdr3_nt: TGTGCCAGCAGCTCGACTAGCGGGGTCTCCTACGAGCAGTACTTC; cdr3_aa: CASSSTSGVSYEQYF
j_call: TRBJ2-2; clone_size: few; v_call: TRBV6-5; d_call: TRBD1; cdr3_nt: TGTGCCAGCAGTAGGGACAGGGGTTACACCGGGGAGCTGTTTTTT; cdr3_aa: CASSRDRGYTGELFF
j_call: TRBJ2-5; clone_size: many; v_call: TRBV5-1; d_call: NA; cdr3_nt: TGCGCCAGCGCGGAACTGCACCAAGAGACCCAGTACTTC; cdr3_aa: CASAELHQETQYF
j_call: TRBJ1-2; clone_size: few; v_call: TRBV12-3/TRBV12-4; d_call: NA; cdr3_nt: TGTGCCAGCAGTTTGAAACAGGGAGCTAACTATGGCTACACCTTC; cdr3_aa: CASSLKQGANYGYTF
j_call: TRBJ1-5; clone_size: NA; v_call: TRBV30; d_call: NA; cdr3_nt: TGTGCCTGGATGGCCCCGGGGCCCGGGGGGAGTTATAGCAATCAGCCCCAGCATTTT; cdr3_aa: CAWMAPGPGGSYSNQPQHF
j_call: TRBJ2-1; clone_size: many; v_call: TRBV6-5; d_call: TRBD2; cdr3_nt: TGTGCCAGCATCCCTAGCGGGAGCTGGAATGAGCAGTTCTTC; cdr3_aa: CASIPSGSWNEQFF
j_call: TRBJ2-1; clone_size: many; v_call: TRBV6-5; d_call: NA; cdr3_nt: TGTGCCAGCAGTTACTCGAGGCGGCCGGGGTACAATGAGCAGTTCTTC; cdr3_aa: CASSYSRRPGYNEQFF
j_call: TRBJ1-2; clone_size: NA; v_call: TRBV6-4; d_call: NA; cdr3_nt: TGTGCCAGCAGTCCAGGGCACTCCTATGGCTACACCTTC; cdr3_aa: CASSPGHSYGYTF
j_call: TRBJ2-3; clone_size: many; v_call: TRBV7-8; d_call: NA; cdr3_nt: TGTGCCAGCAGCTTGAAGGCTAGCGTTGTCCTCACAGATACGCAGTATTTT; cdr3_aa: CASSLKASVVLTDTQYF
j_call: TRBJ2-7; clone_size: many; v_call: TRBV7-9; d_call: TRBD1; cdr3_nt: TGTGCCAGCAGCCCAGGGACAGTCGGGGCCAAGCAGTACTTC; cdr3_aa: CASSPGTVGAKQYF
j_call: TRBJ1-1; clone_size: many; v_call: TRBV25-1; d_call: NA; cdr3_nt: TGTGCCAGCACCCCAAAGGGCTTGAACACTGAAGCTTTCTTT; cdr3_aa: CASTPKGLNTEAFF
j_call: TRBJ2-2; clone_size: many; v_call: TRBV15; d_call: TRBD1; cdr3_nt: TGTGCCACCAGCGGTAGACAGGGGGTGAACACCGGGGAGCTGTTTTTT; cdr3_aa: CATSGRQGVNTGELFF
j_call: TRBJ1-5; clone_size: many; v_call: TRBV12-3/TRBV12-4; d_call: NA; cdr3_nt: TGTGCCAGCAGAGACCTTGTGGGGAATCAGCCCCAGCATTTT; cdr3_aa: CASRDLVGNQPQHF
j_call: TRBJ2-1; clone_size: many; v_call: TRBV20-1; d_call: TRBD2; cdr3_nt: TGCAGTGCTAGAGATCCAGCGGGGGGGGATGAGCAGTTCTTC; cdr3_aa: CSARDPAGGDEQFF
j_call: TRBJ2-3; clone_size: many; v_call: TRBV12-3/TRBV12-4; d_call: NA; cdr3_nt: TGTGCCAGCAGTTGGGGCAGGGGCTCAGATACGCAGTATTTT; cdr3_aa: CASSWGRGSDTQYF
j_call: TRBJ1-2; clone_size: many; v_call: TRBV14; d_call: NA; cdr3_nt: TGTGCCAGCAGCCAATGGGGGAGGTTCGTAGATGGCTACACCTTC; cdr3_aa: CASSQWGRFVDGYTF
j_call: TRBJ1-4; clone_size: NA; v_call: TRBV7-9; d_call: TRBD1; cdr3_nt: TGTGCCAGCAGCCTACAGGGGGCAGGCGAAAAACTGTTTTTT; cdr3_aa: CASSLQGAGEKLFF
j_call: TRBJ2-1; clone_size: many; v_call: TRBV5-6; d_call: TRBD2; cdr3_nt: TGTGCCAGCAGGGCGGGACTAGCGGGCGTCTCGGAGCAGTTCTTC; cdr3_aa: CASRAGLAGVSEQFF
j_call: TRBJ2-2; clone_size: NA; v_call: TRBV7-3; d_call: NA; cdr3_nt: TGTGCCAGCAGACCCCCGGGAGAGACCGGGGAGCTGTTTTTT; cdr3_aa: CASRPPGETGELFF
j_call: TRBJ1-2; clone_size: many; v_call: TRBV5-4; d_call: NA; cdr3_nt: TGTGCCAGCACCAAGAAAAAGGGAACGGCGAGGGCACTGGCGCAGCCTTATGGCTACACCTTC; cdr3_aa: CASTKKKGTARALAQPYGYTF
j_call: TRBJ2-3; clone_size: many; v_call: TRBV5-1; d_call: NA; cdr3_nt: TGCGCCAGCAGCAGGGACGGTAAGGATACGCAGTATTTT; cdr3_aa: CASSRDGKDTQYF
j_call: TRBJ1-2; clone_size: many; v_call: TRBV4-1; d_call: NA; cdr3_nt: TGCGCCAGCAGCCAGGGGCAGGTTAACTATGGCTACACCTTC; cdr3_aa: CASSQGQVNYGYTF
j_call: TRBJ1-1; clone_size: many; v_call: TRBV7-2; d_call: NA; cdr3_nt: TGTGCCAGCAGCTTAGGGGACATCTCCACTGAAGCTTTCTTT; cdr3_aa: CASSLGDISTEAFF
j_call: TRBJ1-1; clone_size: many; v_call: TRBV3-1; d_call: NA; cdr3_nt: TGTGCCAGCAGCCAAGGGGTTCAAGCTTTCTTT; cdr3_aa: CASSQGVQAFF
j_call: TRBJ2-7; clone_size: NA; v_call: TRBV7-2; d_call: NA; cdr3_nt: TGTGCCAGCAGACTAGATACCGGACTGAGTTACGAGCAGTACTTC; cdr3_aa: CASRLDTGLSYEQYF
j_call: TRBJ2-3; clone_size: many; v_call: TRBV4-1; d_call: TRBD2; cdr3_nt: TGCGCCAGCAGCCAAATAGGACTAGCCAGAGATACGCAGTATTTT; cdr3_aa: CASSQIGLARDTQYF
j_call: TRBJ2-7; clone_size: many; v_call: TRBV5-1; d_call: NA; cdr3_nt: TGCGCCAGCAGCTTTATGCGGGAACAGGGCGAGCAGTACTTC; cdr3_aa: CASSFMREQGEQYF
j_call: TRBJ1-6; clone_size: many; v_call: TRBV20-1; d_call: NA; cdr3_nt: TGCAGTGCTAGAGTAATGGGAATCCGGAATAATTCACCCCTCCACTTT; cdr3_aa: CSARVMGIRNNSPLHF
j_call: TRBJ1-1; clone_size: many; v_call: TRBV20-1; d_call: TRBD1; cdr3_nt: TGCAGTGGCGCAGGGGGCCGGGGCACTGAAGCTTTCTTT; cdr3_aa: CSGAGGRGTEAFF
j_call: TRBJ2-1; clone_size: many; v_call: TRBV20-1; d_call: NA; cdr3_nt: TGCAGTGCCGCGCGTAACTACAATGAGCAGTTCTTC; cdr3_aa: CSAARNYNEQFF
j_call: TRBJ2-7; clone_size: NA; v_call: TRBV20-1; d_call: TRBD2; cdr3_nt: TGCAGTGCTAGATTTGGCGGGAGTCGGTCCTACGAGCAGTACTTC; cdr3_aa: CSARFGGSRSYEQYF
j_call: TRBJ1-6; clone_size: many; v_call: TRBV27; d_call: NA; cdr3_nt: TGTGCCAGCAGTCGGGCAGACGTCCCTAATTCACCCCTCCACTTT; cdr3_aa: CASSRADVPNSPLHF
j_call: TRBJ1-3; clone_size: NA; v_call: TRBV20-1; d_call: NA; cdr3_nt: TGCAGTGCTAGAGCCCCCGTCTCTGGAAACACCATATATTTT; cdr3_aa: CSARAPVSGNTIYF
j_call: TRBJ2-7; clone_size: many; v_call: TRBV5-1; d_call: NA; cdr3_nt: TGCGCCAGCAGCTTGGACGCGACAGCCGGCGAGCAGTACTTC; cdr3_aa: CASSLDATAGEQYF
j_call: TRBJ2-1; clone_size: NA; v_call: TRBV4-3; d_call: TRBD2; cdr3_nt: TGCGCCAGCAGCCAAGTTAGCGGGCCGAGGTATGCGCAGTTCTTC; cdr3_aa: CASSQVSGPRYAQFF
j_call: TRBJ1-1; clone_size: NA; v_call: TRBV7-2; d_call: NA; cdr3_nt: TGTGCCAGCAGCTTAGTATATGGGACGGGGACTGAAGCTTTCTTT; cdr3_aa: CASSLVYGTGTEAFF
j_call: TRBJ1-3; clone_size: many; v_call: TRBV7-2; d_call: NA; cdr3_nt: TGTGCCAGCAGCTTAGGAGGAGCCTCTGGAAACACCATATATTTT; cdr3_aa: CASSLGGASGNTIYF
j_call: TRBJ2-3; clone_size: many; v_call: TRBV7-2; d_call: TRBD2; cdr3_nt: TGTGCCAGCAGGTTAGCGGGAGGGTCAGATACGCAGTATTTT; cdr3_aa: CASRLAGGSDTQYF
j_call: TRBJ2-3; clone_size: many; v_call: TRBV4-3; d_call: NA; cdr3_nt: TGCGCCAGCAGCCAACCAAGGGACACAGATACGCAGTATTTT; cdr3_aa: CASSQPRDTDTQYF
j_call: TRBJ1-2; clone_size: many; v_call: TRBV5-1; d_call: NA; cdr3_nt: TGCGCCAGCAGCTTGGACAATTACGGCTACACCTTC; cdr3_aa: CASSLDNYGYTF
j_call: TRBJ2-7; clone_size: many; v_call: TRBV20-1; d_call: TRBD1; cdr3_nt: TGCAGTGCCTATGAGACAGGGGGCCCCCACGAGCAGTACTTC; cdr3_aa: CSAYETGGPHEQYF
j_call: TRBJ2-1; clone_size: many; v_call: TRBV7-8; d_call: TRBD2; cdr3_nt: TGTGCCAGCAGCTTAGGAGTCAGAGCGGGAGGGCTCGGTGAGCAGTTCTTC; cdr3_aa: CASSLGVRAGGLGEQFF
j_call: TRBJ2-5; clone_size: few; v_call: TRBV20-1; d_call: NA; cdr3_nt: TGCAGTGCAACCGGACAGGGGACTAGCCGGGCGGCTTTGGCCCAGTACTTC; cdr3_aa: CSATGQGTSRAALAQYF